Listed here are 28 T cell receptor beta chains from one sample, sequenced in a study of pediatric ulcerative colitis. TCRdb's table, derived via immunoSEQ multiplex PCR, lists solely in-frame clones and lacks some. In the table there are 30,000 to 45,000 clones, 70% to 90% of which are singletons. The sequenced sample consisted of blood. The origin of the receptors is a girl aged 10 to 17 with moderate ulcerative colitis.

This clone was observed a single time. V and J are TRBV7-9 and TRBJ1-1; D possibly corresponds to TRBD1 (5 bases). This CDR3 region has 16 residues. Trimming shortened V by 7 bases and J by 3 bases, and 21 bases separated the two germline ends. Germline CDR1 is SEHNR and CDR2 is FQNEAQ (reference sequence). CDR3 nucleotides: TGTGCCAGCAACAGGCCCGAGGGCAGCGGGGACACTGAAGCTTTCTTT. It encodes CASNRPEGSGDTEAFF.

The V gene is TRBV28, the J gene TRBJ2-1; 16 bases align to TRBD2. The V gene's germline CDR1 is MDHEN and CDR2 SYDVKM. The J segment lost 4 bases and the V segment lost 2 bases, leaving 2 bases of the junction unmatched. CDR3 length equals 17 residues. The CDR3 DNA reads as TGTGCCAGCAGTTTACCGGGACTAGCGGGGGGGTACAATGAGCAGTTCTTC. Translating gives CASSLPGLAGGYNEQFF.

V gene TRBV2 combines with J gene TRBJ2-1; D not certain. The CDR3 is 15 residues long. Germline V gene data show CDR1 as SNHLY and CDR2 as FYNNEI. The V and J ends lost 1 base and 8 bases respectively, with 15 bases between them. CDR3 coding DNA: TGTGCCAGCAGTGAAGTGGGGTGGGTCCAGGATGAGCAGTTCTTC. It specifies CASSEVGWVQDEQFF.

The chain links TRBV11-2 to TRBJ2-3; 10 positions agree with TRBD2. The germline V gene encodes CDR1 SGHAT and CDR2 FQNNGV. The junction had 8 bases not matched to a gene; V was cut back by 5 bases and J by 3 bases. This CDR3 contains 16 residues. CDR3 nucleotides: TGTGCCAGCAGCCGGAGGGGGACTAGCGTAACAGATACGCAGTATTTT. Translation gives CASSRRGTSVTDTQYF.

The V and J genes are TRBV10-3 and TRBJ1-5; D gene unclear. This CDR3 has 15 amino acids. Germline V gives CDR1 ENHRY, CDR2 SYGVKD. The V end lost 2 bases, the J end lost 7 bases, and 15 bases lay between the germline ends. Here the CDR3 reads CAISEREEAGQPQHF. CDR3 nucleotide sequence: TGTGCCATCAGTGAGCGGGAGGAGGCGGGCCAGCCCCAGCATTTT.

This chain uses TRBV5-4 with TRBJ2-7; the D gene is possibly TRBD1 (5 bases). The CDR3 totals 13 residues. Germline CDR1 SGHNT, CDR2 YYREEE (reference sequence). Deletions cut 1 base from V and 0 bases from J, with 5 bases between. The CDR3 DNA is TGTGCCAGCAGCTTGCAGGGCTCCTACGAGCAGTACTTC. It yields the protein CASSLQGSYEQYF.

The gene calls are TRBV10-3 and TRBJ1-5; D unclear. V lost 1 base to trimming and J lost 3 bases, with 4 bases between them. The CDR3 has 13 residues. Germline assignment: CDR1 ENHRY and CDR2 SYGVKD. The DNA for the CDR3 is TGTGCCATCAGTGAGTTTACCAATCAGCCCCAGCATTTT. Its protein product is CAISEFTNQPQHF.

The V call is TRBV6-5, the J call TRBJ1-5, with 7 bases that match TRBD1. CDR3 length equals 15 residues. Per germline, CDR1 MNHEY and CDR2 SVGAGI. The V and J ends lost 6 bases and 6 bases, in that order; junction bases with no gene match: 11. The CDR3 DNA reads as TGTGCCAGCAGGGAGACAGGGTTGGGGTCTCAGCCCCAGCATTTT. This translates into CASRETGLGSQPQHF.

This sequence joins TRBV5-5 and TRBJ2-7, with 7 bases matching TRBD2. This CDR3 region has 15 residues. V lost 0 bases, J lost 2 bases, and 5 bases stayed unmatched. CDR1 is SGHKS, CDR2 YYEKEE, per germline (reference sequence). CDR3 region: CASSLGASGAYEQYF. DNA of the CDR3: TGTGCCAGCAGCTTGGGTGCCAGCGGGGCCTACGAGCAGTACTTC. The full variable domain, with the rest looked up from reference TRBV5-5 and TRBJ2-7, is DAGVTQSPTHLIKTRGQQVTLRCSPISGHKSVSWYQQVLGQGPQFIFQYYEKEERGRGNFPDRFSARQFPNYSSELNVNALLLGDSALYLCASSLGASGAYEQYFGPGTRLTVT.

The rearrangement uses TRBV10-3 and TRBJ1-1; D perhaps matches TRBD1 (5 bases). Trimming removed 5 bases at V and 2 bases at J, with 6 bases between. There are 12 residues in the CDR3. Germline CDR1 and CDR2: ENHRY and SYGVKD. The CDR3 DNA follows: TGTGCCATCAGTCAGGGTAACACTGAAGCTTTCTTT. Translated: CAISQGNTEAFF.

The rearrangement uses TRBV25-1 and TRBJ1-1, with D possibly matching TRBD1 (6 bases). The V end lost 2 bases, the J end lost 5 bases, and 18 bases lay between the germline ends. The CDR3 is made up of 16 amino acids. From germline, CDR1 is MGHDK and CDR2 SYGVNS. The CDR3 loop reads CASSELITGLETEAFF. The CDR3 nucleotides are TGTGCCAGCAGTGAACTCATTACAGGGTTAGAGACTGAAGCTTTCTTT. The variable domain in full, completed from reference TRBV25-1 and TRBJ1-1, reads EADIYQTPRYLVIGTGKKITLECSQTMGHDKMYWYQQDPGMELHLIHYSYGVNSTEKGDLSSESTVSRIRTEHFPLTLESARPSHTSQYLCASSELITGLETEAFFGQGTRLTVV.

J is TRBJ2-7 and V is TRBV29-1; no clear D. Per the germline V gene, CDR1 is SQVTM and CDR2 is ANQGSEA. The CDR3 loop spans 13 amino acids. V was clipped by 6 bases and J by 0 bases, with 12 bases between them. This CDR3 is CSVHSENSYEQYF. DNA of the CDR3: TGCAGCGTCCACAGCGAAAACTCCTACGAGCAGTACTTC.

This chain links TRBV7-2 with TRBJ1-5; TRBD1 agrees at 9 bases. Germline-derived CDR1 and CDR2 are SGHTA and FQGNSA. V was clipped by 4 bases and J by 6 bases; unmatched bases: 10. This CDR3 contains 16 residues. The CDR3 is CASSSRTGGRGQPQHF. In DNA form, the CDR3 reads TGTGCCAGCAGCTCTCGCACAGGGGGCCGGGGTCAGCCCCAGCATTTT.

The rearrangement uses TRBV19 and TRBJ1-2, with a weak D call TRBD1 (5 bases). The CDR3 is made up of 14 amino acids. Germline values: CDR1 LNHDA, CDR2 SQIVND (reference sequence). V lost 0 bases, J lost 4 bases, and 9 bases lay in between. The CDR3 sequence is CASSIDGRAYGYTF. The CDR3 region has the DNA TGTGCCAGTAGTATAGATGGCAGGGCCTATGGCTACACCTTC.

This chain joins TRBV4-1 and TRBJ2-7; tentatively, D is TRBD2 (7 bases). V gave up 7 bases and J gave up 3 bases, with 16 bases separating them. Germline V lookup: CDR1 MGHRA, CDR2 YSYEKL. The CDR3 totals 14 residues. The DNA of the CDR3 is TGCGCCAGCAACACCGGGGGGCGTCGCTACGAGCAGTACTTC. Amino acid sequence: CASNTGGRRYEQYF.

The table lists this clone with a few counts. V usage is TRBV25-1 and J usage is TRBJ1-1; TRBD1 agrees at 8 bases. The CDR3 extends over 12 amino acids. CDR1 is MGHDK, CDR2 SYGVNS, per germline. J was trimmed by 6 bases and V by 6 bases; bases with no gene match: 3. The CDR3 coding sequence is TGTGCCAGCAGCAGGGGGCTGGCTGAAGCTTTCTTT. Its protein is CASSRGLAEAFF.

Only one count was recorded for this clone. V gene TRBV29-1 combines with J gene TRBJ1-4; D is unresolved. The V gene lost 4 bases and the J gene lost 0 bases, with 9 bases spanning the gap. The CDR3 consists of 14 residues. Germline V CDR1 and CDR2: SQVTM, ANQGSEA. The CDR3 protein is CSVGKRATNEKLFF. DNA for the CDR3: TGCAGCGTTGGGAAAAGAGCAACTAATGAAAAACTGTTTTTT.

This rearrangement joins TRBV2 to TRBJ1-3; possibly TRBD1 for D (5 bases). V dropped 8 bases and J dropped 0 bases, with 17 bases sitting between them. The CDR3 spans 16 residues. Germline CDR1 SNHLY, CDR2 FYNNEI. CDR3 nucleotides: TGTGCCAGCGGGATAAGACAGCCGTACTCTGGAAACACCATATATTTT. Translation: CASGIRQPYSGNTIYF.

V is TRBV7-2 and J is TRBJ2-3; 7 positions match TRBD2. Germline trimming cut 4 bases from V and 2 bases from J; bases unmatched to any gene: 9. This CDR3 comprises 16 residues. CDR1 and CDR2 from the germline V gene are SGHTA and FQGNSA. In DNA, the CDR3 is TGTGCCAGCAGCTCCCGCGGGGGAGCTACCACAGATACGCAGTATTTT. This gives the protein CASSSRGGATTDTQYF.

This clone was counted ten times or more. This same CDR3 is encoded by further DNA sequences in the sample. This chain connects TRBV7-9 to TRBJ2-1; 13 positions agree with TRBD2. CDR3 length equals 16 residues. With 1 base clipped from V and 3 bases from J, the junction kept 0 bases outside the gene matches. Germline V lookup: CDR1 SEHNR, CDR2 FQNEAQ (reference sequence). The CDR3: CASSLGTSGGYNEQFF. The CDR3 DNA follows: TGTGCCAGCAGCTTAGGGACTAGCGGGGGCTACAATGAGCAGTTCTTC.

The chain employs TRBV7-3 and TRBJ2-5, with 9 bases fitting TRBD1. Losses at the gene ends were 4 bases for V and 1 base for J; bases not matched to a gene: 4. CDR3 length equals 15 residues. CDR1 is SGHTA and CDR2 is FQGTGA in the germline V gene. CDR3 sequence: CASSSGQGPQETQYF. In nucleotides, the CDR3 is TGTGCCAGCAGCTCAGGACAGGGGCCCCAAGAGACCCAGTACTTC.

CDR3 bases: TGCGCCAGCAGTGAACCCCATAGGGATACGCAGTATTTT. Its protein is CASSEPHRDTQYF. V is TRBV10-1 and J is TRBJ2-3; D not resolved. Germline CDR1 and CDR2: WNHNN and SYGVQD (reference sequence). V was pared by 3 bases and J by 6 bases, with 10 bases between. The CDR3 is 13 residues long.

The chain recombines TRBV11-2 with TRBJ1-1; D gene ambiguous. The CDR3 is made up of 11 amino acids. Germline CDR1 reads SGHAT; CDR2 reads FQNNGV. V lost 5 bases and J lost 11, with 12 bases in between. CDR3 amino acids: CASSRILGAFF. CDR3 bases: TGTGCCAGCAGCAGGATACTGGGGGCTTTCTTT.

The chain carries TRBV30 and TRBJ2-6; possibly TRBD1 for D (5 bases). This CDR3 is 17 amino acids long. The germline V and J ends were trimmed by 0 bases and 0 bases, with 12 bases remaining between them. Germline assignment: CDR1 GTSNPN and CDR2 SVGIG (reference sequence). This chain's CDR3 is CAWSVTVPFSGANVLTF. Written as DNA, the CDR3 is TGTGCCTGGAGTGTGACAGTCCCGTTCTCTGGGGCCAACGTCCTGACTTTC.

The rearrangement joins TRBV19 to TRBJ1-2, with D possibly matching TRBD1 (5 bases). Germline lookup yields CDR1 LNHDA and CDR2 SQIVND (reference sequence). This CDR3 region has 16 residues. V was cut by 2 bases and J by 0 bases, with 13 bases left in between. The CDR3 loop reads CASSIHRDGPNYGYTF. The CDR3 DNA is TGTGCCAGTAGTATACACCGGGACGGACCTAACTATGGCTACACCTTC.

V usage is TRBV4-1 and J usage is TRBJ2-6; 7 bases are shared with TRBD2. This CDR3 is 18 amino acids long. Germline V CDR1 and CDR2: MGHRA, YSYEKL. The V segment lost 0 bases and the J segment 1 base; nucleotides outside the gene matches: 6. The CDR3 DNA reads TGCGCCAGCAGCCAAGAGGATGGGAGGGCGTCTGGGGCCAACGTCCTGACTTTC. Translation gives CASSQEDGRASGANVLTF.

Turning to this clone: At one boundary the junction diverges from the germline segment, which might be a read error. V and J are TRBV4-2 and TRBJ1-4; D possibly corresponds to TRBD1 (6 bases). This CDR3 contains 12 residues. From germline, CDR1 is LGHNA and CDR2 YNFKEQ. CDR3 residues: CASSQGGGLLAF. The DNA of the CDR3 is TGTGCCAGCAGCCAAGGTGGGGGGCTATTGGCTTTT.

The rearrangement links TRBV18 to TRBJ2-7, with 8 bases fitting TRBD1. CDR3 length: 15 amino acids. Germline CDR1 is KGHSH and CDR2 is LQKENI. The V gene end was trimmed by 3 bases and the J gene end by 2 bases; junction bases not matched to a gene: 6. The CDR3 DNA sequence: TGTGCCAGCTCACCGTCGCGACAGGGGACCTACGAGCAGTACTTC. Translated, it gives CASSPSRQGTYEQYF.